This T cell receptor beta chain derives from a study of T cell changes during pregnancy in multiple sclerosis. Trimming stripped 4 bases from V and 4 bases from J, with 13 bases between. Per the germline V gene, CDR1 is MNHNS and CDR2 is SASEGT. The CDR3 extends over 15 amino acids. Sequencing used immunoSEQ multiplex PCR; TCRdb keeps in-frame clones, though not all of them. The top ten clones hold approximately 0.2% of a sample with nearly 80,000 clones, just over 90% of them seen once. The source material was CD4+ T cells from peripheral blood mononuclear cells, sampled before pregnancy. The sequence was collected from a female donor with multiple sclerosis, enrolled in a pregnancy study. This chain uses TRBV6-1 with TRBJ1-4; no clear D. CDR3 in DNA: TGTGCCAGCAGTGCCGTACGACACAGTAATGAAAAACTGTTTTTT. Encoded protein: CASSAVRHSNEKLFF.